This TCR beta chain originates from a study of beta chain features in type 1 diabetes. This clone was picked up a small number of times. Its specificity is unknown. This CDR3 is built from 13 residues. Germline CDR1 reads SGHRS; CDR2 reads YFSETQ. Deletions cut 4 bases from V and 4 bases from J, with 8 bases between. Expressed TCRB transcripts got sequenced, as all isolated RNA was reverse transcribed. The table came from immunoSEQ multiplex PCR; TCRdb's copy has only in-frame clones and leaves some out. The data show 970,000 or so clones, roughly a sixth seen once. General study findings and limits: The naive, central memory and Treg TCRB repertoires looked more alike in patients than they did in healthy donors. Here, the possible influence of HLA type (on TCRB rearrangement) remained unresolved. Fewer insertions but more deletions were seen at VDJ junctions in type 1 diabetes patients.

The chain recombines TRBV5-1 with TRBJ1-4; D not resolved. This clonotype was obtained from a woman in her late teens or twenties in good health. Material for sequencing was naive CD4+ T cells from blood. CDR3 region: CASSQEINEKLFF. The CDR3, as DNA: TGCGCCAGCAGCCAAGAGATTAATGAAAAACTGTTTTTT. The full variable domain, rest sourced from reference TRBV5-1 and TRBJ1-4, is KAGVTQTPRYLIKTRGQQVTLSCSPISGHRSVSWYQQTPGQGLQFLFEYFSETQRNKGNFPGRFSGRQFSNSRSEMNVSTLELGDSALYLCASSQEINEKLFFGSGTQLSVL.